The 20 T cell receptor beta chains given below trace back to one sample, sequenced in a study of early T cells in non-severe SARS-CoV-2 infection. One entry per CDR3 protein, called by TCRdb with MiXCR from the 5' RACE reads. The table records 50,000 or so distinct CDR3 sequences, 10% to 15% of them present only once. The sequenced sample consisted of whole blood. The source is an adult who was a healthcare worker with PCR-confirmed SARS-CoV-2 infection or an uninfected control (not recorded which).

This clonotype was seen ten or more times. For the CDR3, the DNA is TGTGCCAGCACACGGGACACCCGCGTGTATGGGGAGCTGTTTTTT. Protein product: CASTRDTRVYGELFF. The genes are TRBV2 and TRBJ2-2; TRBD1 might be the D (6 bases). Germline assignment: CDR1 SNHLY and CDR2 FYNNEI. The CDR3 runs 15 residues. Between the trimmed V and J ends, which lost 7 bases and 8 bases, there was a span of 20 bases.

This clonotype was picked up a small number of times. V usage is TRBV29-1 and J usage is TRBJ2-1, with 12 bases aligning to TRBD1. V lost 6 bases, J lost 7 bases, and 10 bases stayed unmatched. The CDR3 length is 15 residues. Germline V gene lookup returns CDR1 SQVTM and CDR2 ANQGSEA. The CDR3 DNA reads TGCAGCGTGGAAAGGGGGACAGGGGGCAAAAATGAGCAGTTCTTC. Its translation: CSVERGTGGKNEQFF.

There are many counts of this clonotype. Here the CDR3 reads CASSLAPGKLFF. CDR3 coding DNA: TGTGCCAGCAGTTTAGCACCCGGGAAACTGTTTTTT. The chain has TRBV12-3 or TRBV12-4 and TRBJ1-4; D is unresolved. V lost 0 bases and J lost 11, with 7 bases in between. The CDR3 spans 12 residues.

With respect to this clonotype: A read error may be the cause here, since a much bigger clone is one base away. This sequence joins TRBV27 and TRBJ1-5, with D uncertain. The CDR3 runs 13 residues. Germline CDR1 and CDR2: MNHEY and SMNVEV (reference sequence). The CDR3 region is CASSLWINRPQHF. As DNA, the CDR3 is TGTGCCAGCAGTTTGTGGATCAATCGGCCCCAGCATTTT.

In its sample, this clonotype was seen many times. CDR3 nucleotide sequence: TGTGCCAGCAAGGGTCTTCCCATCGGCGAGCAGTACTTC. Translated: CASKGLPIGEQYF. The chain carries TRBV27 and TRBJ2-7, with D uncertain. CDR1 MNHEY and CDR2 SMNVEV come from the germline V gene (reference sequence). The CDR3 spans 13 residues. The V gene lost 7 bases and the J gene lost 6 bases, with 16 bases spanning the gap.

The chain has TRBV6-6 and TRBJ2-2; unclear D gene. Germline V gene data show CDR1 as MNHNY and CDR2 as SVGAGI (reference sequence). Trimming pared 5 bases from V and 2 bases from J, leaving 15 bases between. This CDR3 spans 16 amino acids. CDR3 loop: CASSLDIWLNTGELFF. The DNA for the CDR3 is TGTGCCAGCAGTCTAGACATCTGGCTTAACACCGGGGAGCTGTTTTTT.

This clonotype was found a few times. V usage is TRBV19 and J usage is TRBJ1-1, with a weak D call TRBD1 (6 bases). The CDR3 totals 12 residues. The V gene's germline CDR1 is LNHDA and CDR2 SQIVND (reference sequence). V was shortened by 6 bases and J by 4 bases, with 9 bases between the two germline ends. The CDR3 DNA reads TGTGCCAGTAGCAGGGGTTTCACTGAAGCTTTCTTT. Residues: CASSRGFTEAFF.

The chain employs TRBV5-1 and TRBJ2-3; the match to TRBD2 covers 9 bases. Germline loops: CDR1 SGHRS, CDR2 YFSETQ. With V trimmed by 0 bases and J by 2 bases, 4 bases remained unmatched. The CDR3 runs to 16 residues. CDR3 in amino acids: CASSLEIAGDTDTQYF. In nucleotides, the CDR3 is TGCGCCAGCAGCTTGGAGATAGCGGGGGACACAGATACGCAGTATTTT.

The V call is TRBV30, the J call TRBJ2-2; D is ambiguous. The CDR3 runs 12 residues. Germline V CDR1 and CDR2: GTSNPN, SVGIG (reference sequence). V gave up 4 bases and J gave up 6 bases, with 9 bases separating them. CDR3 sequence (DNA): TGTGCCTGGACCTCCGGTCCCGGGGAGCTGTTTTTT. This translates into CAWTSGPGELFF.

This clonotype has at least ten counts. The rearrangement uses TRBV20-1 and TRBJ2-1, with D unresolved. Per germline, CDR1 DFQATT and CDR2 SNEGSKA (reference sequence). V was trimmed by 6 bases and J by 0 bases, leaving 12 bases between them. This CDR3 contains 14 residues. The CDR3 is CSASAQPSYNEQFF. CDR3 nucleotide sequence: TGCAGTGCCAGCGCCCAGCCCTCCTACAATGAGCAGTTCTTC.

V and J are TRBV7-6 and TRBJ2-1; TRBD2 matches 9 bases. Germline V gene sequence: CDR1 SGHVS, CDR2 FNYEAQ. This CDR3 spans 13 amino acids. With 6 bases clipped from V and 8 bases from J, the junction kept 5 bases outside the gene matches. DNA of the CDR3: TGTGCCAGCAGTTCCCGACTAGCGGATGAGCAGTTCTTC. This translates into CASSSRLADEQFF.

In DNA, the CDR3 is TGTGCCAGCAGCCTTTTAGGGCAGGGATACGGGGAGCTGTTTTTT. Translating it yields CASSLLGQGYGELFF. The gene calls are TRBV7-6 and TRBJ2-2, with a tentative D call TRBD1 (5 bases). V was cut by 5 bases and J by 7 bases, with 17 bases left in between. CDR1 and CDR2 (germline): SGHVS, FNYEAQ. This CDR3 has 15 amino acids.

This clonotype was observed many times. This chain uses TRBV7-6 with TRBJ2-7; no clear D gene. The CDR3 totals 14 residues. Looked up from germline, CDR1 is SGHVS and CDR2 is FNYEAQ. Trimming left V 0 bases short and J 0 bases short, with 6 bases between. CDR3: CASSLAADSYEQYF. The CDR3 DNA reads TGTGCCAGCAGCTTAGCGGCAGACTCCTACGAGCAGTACTTC.

This chain links TRBV7-2 with TRBJ1-5; TRBD1 agrees at 8 bases. Trimming removed 4 bases from V and 2 bases from J; junction bases left unmatched: 7. Per the germline V gene, CDR1 is SGHTA and CDR2 is FQGNSA. The CDR3 sequence is 16 residues long. CDR3 region: CASSSTGTGRNQPQHF. Written as DNA, the CDR3 is TGTGCCAGCAGCTCAACCGGGACAGGACGCAATCAGCCCCAGCATTTT. The full variable domain, rest sourced from reference TRBV7-2 and TRBJ1-5, is GAGVSQSPSNKVTEKGKDVELRCDPISGHTALYWYRQSLGQGLEFLIYFQGNSAPDKSGLPSDRFSAERTGGSVSTLTIQRTQQEDSAVYLCASSSTGTGRNQPQHFGDGTRLSIL.

This clonotype was counted ten times or more. This chain connects TRBV20-1 to TRBJ2-1; 14 bases align to TRBD2. The CDR3 has 14 amino acids. V lost 0 bases, J lost 9 bases, and 1 base stayed unmatched. CDR1 and CDR2 from the germline V gene are DFQATT and SNEGSKA (reference sequence). In nucleotides, the CDR3 is TGCAGTGCTAGAGAGGGACTAGCGGGAGTTGAGCAGTTCTTC. This sequence encodes CSAREGLAGVEQFF.

This CDR3 is CASSDRIPMYNSPLHF. The CDR3 region has the DNA TGTGCCAGCAGTGACAGGATTCCAATGTATAATTCACCCCTCCACTTT. The chain links TRBV6-5 to TRBJ1-6; tentative D call: TRBD1 (6 bases). Germline CDR1 reads MNHEY; CDR2 reads SVGAGI. The CDR3 contains 16 residues. V was cut by 5 bases and J by 4 bases, with 15 bases left in between.

This clonotype was detected only a few times. The gene calls are TRBV18 and TRBJ1-1; D is uncertain. This CDR3 is built from 14 residues. CDR1 is KGHSH and CDR2 is LQKENI in the germline V gene. V was cut by 6 bases and J by 1 base, with 12 bases left in between. DNA of the CDR3: TGTGCCAGCTCCGAGGCGTGGGAGAACACTGAAGCTTTCTTT. This gives the protein CASSEAWENTEAFF.

This clonotype has a count of ten or more. CDR3 coding DNA: TGTGCCAGTAGTAGGCCGGGACAAGGCTCTGGGGCCAACGTCCTGACTTTC. It specifies CASSRPGQGSGANVLTF. The chain has TRBV19 and TRBJ2-6, with D possibly TRBD1 on 6 matching bases. V lost 4 bases, J lost 0 bases, and 13 bases lay in between. Germline V gives CDR1 LNHDA, CDR2 SQIVND (reference sequence). This CDR3 contains 17 residues. Variable domain in full (rest from reference TRBV19 and TRBJ2-6): DGGITQSPKYLFRKEGQNVTLSCEQNLNHDAMYWYRQDPGQGLRLIYYSQIVNDFQKGDIAEGYSVSREKKESFPLTVTSAQKNPTAFYLCASSRPGQGSGANVLTFGAGSRLTVL.

The rearrangement links TRBV29-1 to TRBJ2-3; D not resolved. Germline CDR1 and CDR2: SQVTM and ANQGSEA. Trimming took 3 bases from V and 0 from J, leaving 4 bases between them. This CDR3 contains 12 residues. DNA of the CDR3: TGCAGCGTTGAGACTAGCACAGATACGCAGTATTTT. Its protein product is CSVETSTDTQYF.

In this sample, this clonotype turned up a few times. The chain has TRBV12-3 or TRBV12-4 and TRBJ1-1; D may be TRBD1 (6 bases). There are 16 residues in the CDR3. V lost 5 bases and J lost 0, with 16 bases in between. Written as DNA, the CDR3 is TGTGCCAGCAGTCCCCTTCGGGGGGCACTGAACACTGAAGCTTTCTTT. Amino acid sequence: CASSPLRGALNTEAFF.